This T cell receptor beta chain was recovered during a study of cytomegalovirus exposure and HLA in healthy donors (dated by TCRdb to the late 2010s). With respect to the entire study: An earlier analysis of about 560 of the donors reported roughly 300 Gb of sequence data and some 110 million unique TCR beta sequences obtained from roughly 180 million T cells. About 300 gigabases of sequencing data and some 85 million unique TCR sequences were included in an early release covering several hundred HLA-typed donors. The genetic ancestry cluster associated with self-reported Caucasian donors included around 76% of the 300 to 450 genotyped donors. The study was designed to test whether signatures of past pathogen exposure could be identified by cataloging public T cell receptors. The T cell repertoires of 550 to 850 subjects were profiled by immunosequencing and related to cytomegalovirus serostatus. Along with the roughly 700-subject first cohort, a separate validation cohort of 120 different subjects was used. To predict cytomegalovirus infection status, the study brought together high-throughput TCR immunosequencing, statistical association of individual TCRs with disease status, and machine learning. A later analysis re-analyzed previously published TCR beta repertoires from 550 to 700 donors and added high-resolution HLA genotyping to study TCR occurrence patterns. In the later analysis, no new phenotypic data were used to find candidate immune exposures; instead, reliance was placed on TCR beta sequences and their occurrence across donors. In an earlier analysis of more than 550 of the donors, high-throughput TCR beta sequencing was used to judge whether each TCR beta V gene segment behaved as functional or pseudogenic. Alongside the repertoire data, information on donor age, sex, ethnicity and CMV serostatus was compiled. A later genetic analysis took genome-wide SNP genotypes for about 65% of the 666 donors and used that subset as a discovery cohort. Every repertoire in the discovery cohort had been generated on one and the same sequencing platform. HLA typing covered class I and class II loci at four-digit resolution. Typing coverage differed by locus: A, B, C, DRB1 and DQB1 were typed in roughly 620-630 donors, DQA1 in 500 to 550, DPA1 in 600 to 610, and DPB1 in around 440. Because of strong linkage in the cohort, a handful of DR-DQ haplotypes were treated as single units for association and clustering. Across 300 to 400 genotyped donors of the cohort, an average of about 240,000 unique TCR beta nucleotide sequences per donor were sequenced, and roughly 18% of those sequences were non-productive. The paper as a whole reports these results and caveats: An earlier analysis of around 600 of the donors showed that most TCR beta V segments appeared in productive rearrangements either about 90% or about 30% of the time, which broadly matched IMGT annotations. A group of highly shared sequence variants was considered likely to be a technical artifact of the sequencing pipeline. Most CMV-associated TCR beta chains appeared to be HLA-restricted in a later analysis, and the HLA associations seemed to be driven largely by CMV exposure. In a later analysis, several top co-occurrence clusters were reported to appear linked to parvovirus B19, influenza, CMV and Epstein-Barr virus. A later analysis found that TCR association rates varied across HLA loci, with DRB1 alleles showing the most associated TCRs and HLA-C alleles the fewest. A further reported finding was that TCR beta sequences accurately predicted the HLA-A and HLA-B alleles for most subjects in the first cohort. Most TCR sequences were observed very rarely across donors, whereas some public TCRs were present in many individuals. A few of the identified cytomegalovirus-associated TCR beta chains were confirmed in vitro to be specific for cytomegalovirus antigens. Immune exposure information for the cohort was limited to CMV serostatus. A total of some 180 TCR beta chains were listed by the study as associated with cytomegalovirus. The authors suggested that the approach could potentially be extended to other disease states and immunological phenotypes. Sequencing depth was assumed to be roughly uniform across donors in the presence/absence analyses, though that assumption may not hold. Specific HLA alleles were associated with about 17,000 TCR beta sequences at a false discovery rate of 0.05 in a later analysis. Because counts were too low, under 20 rarely observed V segments, including chromosome 9 orphons, were left out of the earlier analysis of about 500 of the donors. The 87-base-pair reads could not distinguish some IMGT-functional V segments, including TRBV6-2 and TRBV6-3, so those segments were excluded. In a later genetic analysis, a missense DCLRE1C variant was associated with V-gene and J-gene trimming of TCR beta chains, and the association was replicated in an independent cohort. HLA typing was unavailable for some donors at each locus, so association tests used only the typed subset. In a later genetic analysis, fewer N-insertions in productive TCRs were reported among donors in an Asian-associated ancestry cluster than the approximately 630-donor mean. The classifier was reported to diagnose cytomegalovirus status with high specificity and sensitivity in both the original and validation cohorts. Compared with equally common non-associated chains, HLA-associated TCR beta chains in a later analysis were more clonally expanded and had lower generation probabilities. Only TCR beta chains were sequenced in this cohort, and the absence of alpha or paired-chain data limited detectable features. Strong co-occurrence of HLA alleles, especially DR and DQ, made assigning TCR associations to individual alleles difficult. Linkage disequilibrium might explain the correlated functional status among segregating V segments, but an unknown experimental factor could not be excluded.

For this clone: This clone's antigen is unknown. No quality values exist for individual bases; no much larger clone is one base distant.

The cohort comprised hundreds of healthy bone marrow donors. Cohort members were all nominally healthy when sampled, although unrecorded immune exposures were likely present. The donor tested CMV seronegative, placing the donor among the 350 to 400 seronegative members of the cohort. Each donor provided a peripheral blood sample, and peripheral blood mononuclear cells were used for TCR beta sequencing. Genomic DNA was extracted from the blood cell samples with the Qiagen DNeasy Blood Extraction Kit. Libraries were prepared through the immunoSEQ multiplex PCR assay. A mixture of 60 forward primers for TCR Vbeta segments and 13 reverse primers for TCR Jbeta segments was used in the multiplex PCR. A multiplex PCR assay on genomic DNA amplified the CDR3 region of rearranged TCR beta genes. Amplified TCR beta libraries were sequenced as 87-base-pair reads on the Illumina HiSeq System. The source study handled its data this way. In a later analysis, approximately 74 million unique TCR beta chains were counted across the roughly 610 repertoires, and some 10 million of these chains were shared by at least two donors. To remove PCR and sequencing errors, raw reads were error-corrected and collapsed into unique sequences using a nearest-neighbor algorithm that merged closely related sequences. Alignment of CDR3 sequences to IMGT reference sequences was used to assign V, D and J gene segments. Each retained sequence needed at least a six-nucleotide match to both a V gene segment and a J gene segment. A rearrangement counted as productive if the CDR3 had no stop codons and remained in frame with V and J, and every other rearrangement counted as non-productive. CDR3 was defined according to IMGT convention as the region running from the second conserved V-encoded cysteine to the conserved J-encoded phenylalanine. The earlier analysis of some 550 of the donors excluded any sequence lacking an unambiguous match to a single V gene segment. An earlier analysis of fewer than 750 of the donors called V segments functional above 56.7% productive rearrangements and segregating when the between-donor standard deviation exceeded 5%. To diagnose cytomegalovirus status from the catalog of TCR beta chain sequences, a statistical classification framework was built. In a later analysis, V and J genes were assigned by comparing TCR nucleotide sequences against IMGT/GENE-DB human TR gene sequences. A later analysis assigned CDR3 sequences and most-parsimonious VDJ recombination scenarios with the TCRdist pipeline. A later analysis defined each TCR beta chain by its CDR3 amino acid sequence plus V-gene family, and excluded reads lacking a unique V-gene family. To address suspected cross-contamination and a sequencing artifact, a later analysis removed a few hundred highly shared, low-generation-probability nucleotide sequences. A later analysis calculated a clonal expansion index for each public chain from normalized within-repertoire ranks of inferred template counts. A later analysis computed generation probabilities with a VDJ recombination model fitted to out-of-frame rearrangements, and checked the results against IGoR. In a later analysis, hypergeometric tests were used to score TCR-TCR, TCR-HLA and TCR-CMV co-occurrence, with a repertoire-size bias correction applied to TCR pairs. To estimate false discovery rates, a later analysis permuted the HLA or CMV assignments 20 times. A later analysis grouped co-occurring TCRs with DBSCAN, adding TCRdist sequence similarity when clustering within HLA-allele-positive subsets. Repertoires with fewer than 30,000 or more than 120,000 public chains, plus five repertoires with anomalous nucleotide sharing, were excluded from co-occurrence clustering. TCRdb retrieved this table from immuneACCESS and kept in-frame rearrangements only. Not all clones are present; in checked studies, unresolved V genes account for under half, and no reason is known for the remainder. For V, J and clone size, that table is used; D and trimming come from the DNA. The sample table records fewer than 200,000 clones; about 90% of these occur just once. About 0.21% of the sample goes to the ten largest clones.

Via the germline V gene, CDR1 is MDHEN and CDR2 SYDVKM. The CDR3 spans 16 residues, from the cysteine through the phenylalanine. Only the CDR3 part of the read is kept: 48 bases, read in frame from the first base. V and J are truncated by 3 bases and 1 base respectively, leaving an intervening sequence of 15 bases. This chain joins TRBV28 to TRBJ1-1; TRBD1 is a weak D gene call, 6 bases matching. The sequence came from a girl less than two years old in good health and CMV-seronegative. The specimen sequenced was PBMCs. The DNA reads TGTGCCAGCAGTTTCTTTCAGGGGTTTGAGAACACTGAAGCTTTCTTT. It translates to CASSFFQGFENTEAFF.